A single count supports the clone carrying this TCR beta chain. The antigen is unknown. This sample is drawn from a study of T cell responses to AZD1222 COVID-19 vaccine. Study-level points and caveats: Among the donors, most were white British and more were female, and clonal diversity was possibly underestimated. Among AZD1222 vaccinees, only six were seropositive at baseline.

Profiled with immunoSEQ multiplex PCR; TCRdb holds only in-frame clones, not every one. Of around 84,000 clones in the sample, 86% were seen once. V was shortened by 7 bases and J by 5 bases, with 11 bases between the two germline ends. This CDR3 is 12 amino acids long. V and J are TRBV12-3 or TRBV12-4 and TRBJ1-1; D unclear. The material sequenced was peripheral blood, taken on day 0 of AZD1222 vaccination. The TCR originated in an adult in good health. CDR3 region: CASIRPGTEAFF. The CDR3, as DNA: TGTGCCAGCATCCGGCCGGGGACTGAAGCTTTCTTT.